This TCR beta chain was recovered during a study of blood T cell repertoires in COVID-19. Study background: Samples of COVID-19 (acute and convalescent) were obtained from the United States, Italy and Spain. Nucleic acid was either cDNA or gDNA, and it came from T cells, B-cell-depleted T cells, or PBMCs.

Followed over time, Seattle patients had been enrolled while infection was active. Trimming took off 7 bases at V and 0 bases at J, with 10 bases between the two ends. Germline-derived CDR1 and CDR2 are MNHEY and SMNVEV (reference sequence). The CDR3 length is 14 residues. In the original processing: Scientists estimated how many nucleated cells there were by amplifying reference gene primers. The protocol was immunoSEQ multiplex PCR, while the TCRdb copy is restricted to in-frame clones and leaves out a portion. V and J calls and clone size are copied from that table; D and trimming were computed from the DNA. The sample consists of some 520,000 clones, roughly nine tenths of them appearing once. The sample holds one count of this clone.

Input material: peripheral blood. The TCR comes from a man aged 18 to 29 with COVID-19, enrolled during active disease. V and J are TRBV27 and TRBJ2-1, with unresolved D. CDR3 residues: CASKSVSSYNEQFF. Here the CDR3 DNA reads TGTGCCAGCAAATCGGTAAGCTCCTACAATGAGCAGTTCTTC.